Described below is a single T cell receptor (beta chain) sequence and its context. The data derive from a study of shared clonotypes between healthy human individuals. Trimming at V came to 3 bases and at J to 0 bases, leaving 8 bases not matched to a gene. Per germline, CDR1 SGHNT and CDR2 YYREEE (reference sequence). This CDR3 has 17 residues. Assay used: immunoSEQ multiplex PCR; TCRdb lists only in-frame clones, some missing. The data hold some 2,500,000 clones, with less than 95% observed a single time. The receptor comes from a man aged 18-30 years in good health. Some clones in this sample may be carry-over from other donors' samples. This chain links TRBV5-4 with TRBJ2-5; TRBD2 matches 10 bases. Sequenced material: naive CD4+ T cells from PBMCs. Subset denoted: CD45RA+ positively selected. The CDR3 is CASSSGELAGYQETQYF. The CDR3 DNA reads TGTGCCAGCAGCTCTGGGGAACTAGCGGGGTACCAAGAGACCCAGTACTTC.